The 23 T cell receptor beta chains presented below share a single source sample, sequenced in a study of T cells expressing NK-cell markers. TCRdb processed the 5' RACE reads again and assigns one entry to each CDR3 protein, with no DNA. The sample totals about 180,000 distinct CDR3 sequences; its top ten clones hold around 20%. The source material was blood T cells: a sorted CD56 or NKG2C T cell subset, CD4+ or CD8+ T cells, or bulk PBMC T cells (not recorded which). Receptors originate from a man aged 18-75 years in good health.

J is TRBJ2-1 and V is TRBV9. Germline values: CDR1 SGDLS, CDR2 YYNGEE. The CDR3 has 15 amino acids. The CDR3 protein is CASSVDDGLYNEQFF.

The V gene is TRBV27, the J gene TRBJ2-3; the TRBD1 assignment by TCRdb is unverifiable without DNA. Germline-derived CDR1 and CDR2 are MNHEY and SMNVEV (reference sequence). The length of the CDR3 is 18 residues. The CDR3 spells CASSNPVGGLWSTDTQYF.

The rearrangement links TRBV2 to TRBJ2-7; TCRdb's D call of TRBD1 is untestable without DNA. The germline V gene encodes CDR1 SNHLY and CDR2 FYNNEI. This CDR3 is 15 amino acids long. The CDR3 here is CASSDIGQGYYEQYF.

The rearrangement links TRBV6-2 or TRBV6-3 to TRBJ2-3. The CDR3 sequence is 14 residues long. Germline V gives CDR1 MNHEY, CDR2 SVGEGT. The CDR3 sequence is CASSKGIGADTQYF.

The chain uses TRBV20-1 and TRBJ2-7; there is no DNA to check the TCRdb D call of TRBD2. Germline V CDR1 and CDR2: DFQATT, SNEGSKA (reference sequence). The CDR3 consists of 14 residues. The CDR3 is CSARDGTFTYEQYF.

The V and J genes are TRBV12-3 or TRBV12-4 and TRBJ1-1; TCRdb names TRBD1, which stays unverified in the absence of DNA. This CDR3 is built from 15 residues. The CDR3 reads CASRQPGIGGTEAFF.

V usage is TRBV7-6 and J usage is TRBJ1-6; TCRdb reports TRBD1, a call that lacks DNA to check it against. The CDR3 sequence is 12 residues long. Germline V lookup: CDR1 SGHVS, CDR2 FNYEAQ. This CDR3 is CASSSLGSPLHF.

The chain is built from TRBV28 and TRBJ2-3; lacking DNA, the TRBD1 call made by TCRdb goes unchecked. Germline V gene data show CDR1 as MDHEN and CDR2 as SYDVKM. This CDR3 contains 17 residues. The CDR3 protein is CASSISLGERPSDTQYF.

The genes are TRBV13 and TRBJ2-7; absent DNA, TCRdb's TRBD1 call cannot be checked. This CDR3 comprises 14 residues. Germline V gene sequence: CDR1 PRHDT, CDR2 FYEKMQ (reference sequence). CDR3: CASSLWDRAYEQYF.

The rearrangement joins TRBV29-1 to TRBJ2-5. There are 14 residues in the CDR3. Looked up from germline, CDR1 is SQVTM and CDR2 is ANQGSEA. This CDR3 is CSVDSAARWETQYF.

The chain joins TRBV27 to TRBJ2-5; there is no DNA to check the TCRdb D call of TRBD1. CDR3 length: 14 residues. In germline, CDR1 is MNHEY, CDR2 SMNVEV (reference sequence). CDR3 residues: CASSFGQGAGAQYF.

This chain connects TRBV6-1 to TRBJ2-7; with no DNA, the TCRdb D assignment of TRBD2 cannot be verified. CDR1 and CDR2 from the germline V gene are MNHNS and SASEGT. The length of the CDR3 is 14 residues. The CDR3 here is CASSGLAGTYEQYF.

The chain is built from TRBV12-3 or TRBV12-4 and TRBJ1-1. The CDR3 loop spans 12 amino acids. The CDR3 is CASSLRRTEAFF.

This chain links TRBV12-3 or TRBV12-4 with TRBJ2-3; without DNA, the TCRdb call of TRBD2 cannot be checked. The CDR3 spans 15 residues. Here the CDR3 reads CASSPLAGLFDTQYF.

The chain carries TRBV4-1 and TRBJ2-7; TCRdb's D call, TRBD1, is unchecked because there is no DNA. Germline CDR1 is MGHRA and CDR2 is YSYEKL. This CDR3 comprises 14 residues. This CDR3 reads CASSQVTGTREQYF.

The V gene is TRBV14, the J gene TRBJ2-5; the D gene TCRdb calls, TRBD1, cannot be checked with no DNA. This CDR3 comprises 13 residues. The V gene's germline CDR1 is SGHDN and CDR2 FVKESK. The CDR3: CASSPDRPETQYF.

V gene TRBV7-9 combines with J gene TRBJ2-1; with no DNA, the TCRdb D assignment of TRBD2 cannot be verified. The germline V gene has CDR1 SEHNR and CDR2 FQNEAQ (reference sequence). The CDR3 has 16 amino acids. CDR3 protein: CASSLTGLAEKDEQFF. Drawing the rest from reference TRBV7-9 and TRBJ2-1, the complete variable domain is DTGVSQNPRHKITKRGQNVTFRCDPISEHNRLYWYRQTLGQGPEFLTYFQNEAQLEKSRLLSDRFSAERPKGSFSTLEIQRTEQGDSAMYLCASSLTGLAEKDEQFFGPGTRLTVL.

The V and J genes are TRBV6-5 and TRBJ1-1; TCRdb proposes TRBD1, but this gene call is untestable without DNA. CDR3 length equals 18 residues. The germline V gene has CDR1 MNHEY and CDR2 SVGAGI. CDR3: CASSYLGRQGLMNTEAFF.

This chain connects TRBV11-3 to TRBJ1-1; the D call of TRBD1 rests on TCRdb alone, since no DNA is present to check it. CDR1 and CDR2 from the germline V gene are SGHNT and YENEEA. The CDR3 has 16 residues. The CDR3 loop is CASSPRDRGPNTEAFF.

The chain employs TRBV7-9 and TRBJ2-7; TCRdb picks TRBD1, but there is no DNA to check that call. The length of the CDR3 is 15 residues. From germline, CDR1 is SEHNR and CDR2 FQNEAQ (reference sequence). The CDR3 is CASSLSVGQGYEQYF.

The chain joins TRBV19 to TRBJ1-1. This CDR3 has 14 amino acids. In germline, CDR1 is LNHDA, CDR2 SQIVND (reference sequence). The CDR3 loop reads CASRVGPLDTEAFF.

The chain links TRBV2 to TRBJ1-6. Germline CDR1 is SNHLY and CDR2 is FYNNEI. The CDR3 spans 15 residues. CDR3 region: CASSEAWQPNSPLHF.

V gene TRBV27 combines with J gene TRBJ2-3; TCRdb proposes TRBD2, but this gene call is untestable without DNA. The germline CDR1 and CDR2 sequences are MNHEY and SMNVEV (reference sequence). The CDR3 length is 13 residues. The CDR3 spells CASQEGNTDTQYF.